These 17 T cell receptor beta chains came from one sample sequenced in a study of blood T cell repertoires in COVID-19. Generated by immunoSEQ multiplex PCR, the TCRdb table keeps only in-frame clones and is missing some. The sample has 65,000 to 70,000 clones, just over 85% seen once. The source material was peripheral blood. Every receptor here comes from a man aged 45-60 years with acute or convalescent COVID-19.

The rearrangement uses TRBV9 and TRBJ2-7; D unresolved. Deletions cut 0 bases from V and 2 bases from J, with 9 bases between. The CDR3 extends over 14 amino acids. CDR1 is SGDLS and CDR2 is YYNGEE in the germline V gene. The CDR3 coding sequence is TGTGCCAGCAGCGTAGGATCGGTCGCCTACGAGCAGTACTTC. Protein sequence: CASSVGSVAYEQYF.

V and J are TRBV23-1 and TRBJ1-1; the D gene is possibly TRBD1 (5 bases). TRBV23-1 is designated an ORF whose function remains uncertain. This CDR3 comprises 14 residues. V was trimmed by 10 bases and J by 1 base, leaving 16 bases between them. CDR3 region: CANLSGTENTEAFF. The CDR3 region has the DNA TGCGCCAACCTTTCCGGGACTGAGAACACTGAAGCTTTCTTT.

The J gene is TRBJ1-4, the V gene TRBV5-6; possible D gene TRBD1, 6 bases. The CDR3 consists of 15 residues. Trimming shortened V by 4 bases and J by 3 bases, and 13 bases separated the two germline ends. Germline V gene sequence: CDR1 SGHDT, CDR2 YYEEEE. CDR3: CASSVQGFANEKLFF. The CDR3 coding sequence is TGTGCCAGCAGCGTTCAGGGGTTCGCTAATGAAAAACTGTTTTTT.

The genes are TRBV9 and TRBJ2-7; 8 bases agree with TRBD2. The CDR3 totals 15 residues. The ends lost 0 bases at V and 2 bases at J; junction bases unmatched: 4. Germline CDR1 and CDR2: SGDLS and YYNGEE. The CDR3 DNA reads as TGTGCCAGCAGCGTAGGACTAGCGCTCACCTACGAGCAGTACTTC. This codes for CASSVGLALTYEQYF. Based on the CDR3 plus reference TRBV9 and TRBJ2-7, the full variable domain is DSGVTQTPKHLITATGQRVTLRCSPRSGDLSVYWYQQSLDQGLQFLIQYYNGEERAKGNILERFSAQQFPDLHSELNLSSLELGDSALYFCASSVGLALTYEQYFGPGTRLTVT.

The V call is TRBV9, the J call TRBJ1-1; 8 nucleotides agree with TRBD1. Germline V gene data show CDR1 as SGDLS and CDR2 as YYNGEE. V lost 5 bases, J lost 1 base, and 4 bases stayed unmatched. The CDR3 is 14 amino acids. Here the CDR3 DNA reads TGTGCCAGCAGTCGGGGACAGGAGAACACTGAAGCTTTCTTT. It is translated as CASSRGQENTEAFF.

The chain employs TRBV19 and TRBJ2-1, with D unresolved. Trimming removed 6 bases at V and 6 bases at J, with 15 bases between. The CDR3 length is 14 residues. Germline CDR1 reads LNHDA; CDR2 reads SQIVND (reference sequence). The CDR3 reads CASRPFELSNEQFF. DNA for the CDR3: TGTGCCAGTAGGCCGTTCGAGCTGAGCAATGAGCAGTTCTTC.

This clone was found once. The rearrangement links TRBV4-1 to TRBJ1-2; TRBD1 aligns across 7 bases. V was clipped by 0 bases and J by 1 base; unmatched bases: 14. Per the germline V gene, CDR1 is MGHRA and CDR2 is YSYEKL. The CDR3 spans 19 residues. Here the CDR3 DNA reads TGCGCCAGCAGCCAAGATCTACCCACCCGGGACAGTGGTAACTATGGCTACACCTTC. Translating it yields CASSQDLPTRDSGNYGYTF.

This chain links TRBV5-1 with TRBJ2-7; 8 bases are shared with TRBD2. Trimming took 1 base from V and 2 from J; bases not matched to a gene: 8. Germline lookup yields CDR1 SGHRS and CDR2 YFSETQ. The CDR3 totals 16 residues. The CDR3 is CASSLTAGGPPYEQYF. In nucleotides, the CDR3 is TGCGCCAGCAGCTTGACCGCGGGGGGCCCTCCCTACGAGCAGTACTTC.

J is TRBJ1-1 and V is TRBV29-1, with a possible D match to TRBD1 (5 bases). Trimming stripped 6 bases from V and 1 base from J, with 12 bases between. CDR1 SQVTM and CDR2 ANQGSEA come from the germline V gene. There are 13 residues in the CDR3. This CDR3 reads CSVAHRRNTEAFF. The CDR3 coding sequence is TGCAGCGTGGCTCACAGGAGGAACACTGAAGCTTTCTTT.

This chain links TRBV24-1 with TRBJ1-4, with no clear D. The V and J ends lost 2 bases and 1 base respectively, with 16 bases between them. The CDR3 length is 18 residues. Germline CDR1 is KGHDR and CDR2 is SFDVKD. For the CDR3, the DNA is TGTGCCACCAGTGATTCTTCGCGGCGTCTGGGAACTAATGAAAAACTGTTTTTT. This gives the protein CATSDSSRRLGTNEKLFF.

The CDR3 protein is CASSFSGTSGNEQFF. Here the CDR3 DNA reads TGTGCCAGCAGCTTTAGTGGGACTAGCGGTAATGAGCAGTTCTTC. The chain couples TRBV7-2 to TRBJ2-1; 11 positions agree with TRBD2. V shed 3 bases and J 7 bases; nucleotides not matched to a gene: 5. This CDR3 spans 15 amino acids. Per germline, CDR1 SGHTA and CDR2 FQGNSA. Looking up the rest from reference TRBV7-2 and TRBJ2-1 gives the full variable domain: GAGVSQSPSNKVTEKGKDVELRCDPISGHTALYWYRQSLGQGLEFLIYFQGNSAPDKSGLPSDRFSAERTGGSVSTLTIQRTQQEDSAVYLCASSFSGTSGNEQFFGPGTRLTVL.

In this sample, this clone turned up once. This chain joins TRBV11-3 and TRBJ1-6; unclear D gene. V gave up 5 bases and J gave up 8 bases, with 16 bases separating them. The CDR3 extends over 15 amino acids. Germline CDR1 reads SGHNT; CDR2 reads YENEEA. The CDR3 coding sequence is TGTGCCAGCAGCCAGTTGTCGCCCCTTCATTCACCCCTCCACTTT. Translating it yields CASSQLSPLHSPLHF.

The chain carries TRBV6-5 and TRBJ1-1; 8 bases fit TRBD1. Germline V gives CDR1 MNHEY, CDR2 SVGAGI. The CDR3 covers 15 residues. V dropped 7 bases and J dropped 0; count of bases not matched to a gene: 7. CDR3 coding DNA: TGTGCCAGCACTCTCGACAGGGGAATGAACACTGAAGCTTTCTTT. Translation: CASTLDRGMNTEAFF.

This clone occurred a few times. For the CDR3, the DNA is TGTGCCAGCAGCCCCCGCGGGCGCACAGATACGCAGTATTTT. It specifies CASSPRGRTDTQYF. J is TRBJ2-3 and V is TRBV7-3; weak D call: TRBD2 (5 bases). The CDR3 length is 14 residues. V dropped 5 bases and J dropped 1 base, with 10 bases sitting between them. The V gene's germline CDR1 is SGHTA and CDR2 FQGTGA. The full variable domain, completed using reference TRBV7-3 and TRBJ2-3, is GAGVSQTPSNKVTEKGKYVELRCDPISGHTALYWYRQSLGQGPEFLIYFQGTGAADDSGLPNDRFFAVRPEGSVSTLKIQRTERGDSAVYLCASSPRGRTDTQYFGPGTRLTVL.

The chain couples TRBV28 to TRBJ1-3; D is perhaps TRBD1 (6 bases). V dropped 6 bases and J dropped 0 bases, with 12 bases sitting between them. Per germline, CDR1 MDHEN and CDR2 SYDVKM. There are 15 residues in the CDR3. In nucleotides, the CDR3 is TGTGCCAGCAGAGGACAGAGCTACTCTGGAAACACCATATATTTT. This gives the protein CASRGQSYSGNTIYF.

This chain joins TRBV10-3 and TRBJ1-1; 10 nucleotides match TRBD1. The CDR3 contains 13 residues. V shed 4 bases, J shed 4 bases, and the junction held 0 bases outside the gene matches. Germline CDR1 and CDR2: ENHRY and SYGVKD. This CDR3 reads CAISGDRGTEAFF. The CDR3 nucleotides are TGTGCCATCAGTGGGGACAGGGGCACTGAAGCTTTCTTT.

CDR3 protein: CASSPGSSGANVLTF. CDR3 nucleotides: TGTGCCAGCAGCCCCGGGTCCTCTGGGGCCAACGTCCTGACTTTC. The chain is built from TRBV6-4 and TRBJ2-6, with D unresolved. Germline V CDR1 and CDR2: MRHNA, SNTAGT. This CDR3 spans 15 amino acids. With 6 bases removed from V and 0 bases from J, the gap between germline ends came to 9 bases.